Below, one T cell receptor beta chain is given with its context. Antigen: not known. The sample has other DNA sequences that encode this CDR3 too. In germline, CDR1 is SNHLY, CDR2 FYNNEI. The CDR3 sequence is 13 residues long. V shed 6 bases, J shed 1 base, and the junction held 2 bases outside the gene matches. At sampling all donors were nominally healthy, likely with unrecorded immune exposures. Primers for the PCR totalled 60 Vbeta and 13 Jbeta. The repertoire was sequenced with immunoSEQ multiplex PCR; TCRdb's copy has only in-frame clones and lacks some. The table lists more than 100,000 clones, 80% of them singletons. These data belong to a study of cytomegalovirus exposure and HLA in healthy donors. Study-wide results and limits: Researchers reportedly found TCR beta sequences accurately predicted most subjects' HLA-A and HLA-B alleles. The study designated 150 to 200 TCR beta chains cytomegalovirus-associated.

The sequence came from a female donor in good health and CMV-seropositive. The chain joins TRBV2 to TRBJ1-1; 7 nucleotides align to TRBD1. Sequencing used PBMCs. Written as DNA, the CDR3 is TGTGCCAGCAGAGGGGACAGGAACACTGAAGCTTTCTTT. This translates into CASRGDRNTEAFF.